These 26 T cell receptor beta chains originate from one sample sequenced in a study of blood T cell repertoires in COVID-19. Produced via immunoSEQ multiplex PCR; TCRdb's table is partial and in-frame only. The repertoire holds approximately 82,000 clones, around 85% seen once, with roughly 12% in the top ten. The sequenced sample consisted of peripheral blood. The receptors derive from a woman in her 70s with active or convalescent COVID-19.

The CDR3 nucleotides read TGCGCCAGCAGCCCGTCCTCGGGACAGGGAATGGAAGCTTTCTTT. Protein product: CASSPSSGQGMEAFF. The gene calls are TRBV5-1 and TRBJ1-1; TRBD1 agrees at 9 bases. CDR1 is SGHRS and CDR2 is YFSETQ in the germline V gene. The CDR3 is made up of 15 amino acids. V was clipped by 4 bases and J by 8 bases; unmatched bases: 12.

The chain couples TRBV9 to TRBJ2-5, with D possibly TRBD2 on 5 matching bases. The length of the CDR3 is 16 residues. Per the germline V gene, CDR1 is SGDLS and CDR2 is YYNGEE. Trimming stripped 0 bases from V and 2 bases from J, with 14 bases between. This CDR3 reads CASSVAPGPGQETQYF. Here the CDR3 DNA reads TGTGCCAGCAGCGTAGCTCCCGGACCGGGGCAAGAGACCCAGTACTTC.

Details on this clone: One junction end does not reproduce the germline sequence, and a read error may be involved. V gene TRBV6-4 combines with J gene TRBJ1-1; weak D call: TRBD1 (6 bases). The CDR3 extends over 14 amino acids. The germline V gene encodes CDR1 MRHNA and CDR2 SNTAGT. For the CDR3, the DNA is TGTGCCAGCAGTGAACAGGGTGTGAATACTGAAGCTTTCTTT. Protein product: CASSEQGVNTEAFF.

The J gene is TRBJ2-3, the V gene TRBV27, with D hard to call. CDR3 length: 13 residues. Germline-derived CDR1 and CDR2 are MNHEY and SMNVEV (reference sequence). V was clipped by 4 bases and J by 4 bases, with 9 bases between them. The CDR3 DNA reads as TGTGCCAGCAGTTGGGCTGGCGCAGATACGCAGTATTTT. It specifies CASSWAGADTQYF.

The chain's CDR3 is CASTETGYSGNTIYF. The CDR3 nucleotides are TGTGCCAGCACCGAGACAGGGTACTCTGGAAACACCATATATTTT. The chain has TRBV6-5 and TRBJ1-3, with TRBD1 identical over 7 bases. Unmatched junction bases numbered 6, after V lost 7 bases and J lost 0 bases. The CDR3 has 15 residues. The germline gives CDR1 MNHEY, CDR2 SVGAGI.

This clone has a count of ten or more. The chain recombines TRBV11-2 with TRBJ1-2; D not resolved. Trimming took 3 bases from V and 7 from J, leaving 6 bases between them. CDR1 and CDR2 (germline): SGHAT, FQNNGV. This CDR3 contains 11 residues. The CDR3 nucleotides read TGTGCCAGCAGCTTCAGAGGTGGCTACACCTTC. Translated, it gives CASSFRGGYTF.

The chain has TRBV7-2 and TRBJ2-5, with 9 bases matching TRBD2. V lost 5 bases, J lost 4 bases, and 8 bases stayed unmatched. The CDR3 sequence is 15 residues long. Per the germline V gene, CDR1 is SGHTA and CDR2 is FQGNSA. CDR3 sequence reads: CASSQSSGGIETQYF. CDR3 coding DNA: TGTGCCAGCAGCCAATCCAGCGGGGGGATAGAGACCCAGTACTTC. Variable domain in full (rest from reference TRBV7-2 and TRBJ2-5): GAGVSQSPSNKVTEKGKDVELRCDPISGHTALYWYRQSLGQGLEFLIYFQGNSAPDKSGLPSDRFSAERTGGSVSTLTIQRTQQEDSAVYLCASSQSSGGIETQYFGPGTRLLVL.

V usage is TRBV7-9 and J usage is TRBJ1-5, with D perhaps matching TRBD1 (5 bases). Deletions cut 4 bases from V and 9 bases from J, with 13 bases between. Per the germline V gene, CDR1 is SEHNR and CDR2 is FQNEAQ (reference sequence). The CDR3 consists of 13 residues. The DNA for the CDR3 is TGTGCCAGCAGCTCAGGGTCAAACAGGCCCCAGCATTTT. Translating gives CASSSGSNRPQHF.

This clone appeared a single time. CDR3 nucleotides: TGTGCTAGTGAAGGGACAGGGGGCGAAAAACTGTTTTTT. This gives the protein CASEGTGGEKLFF. The rearrangement uses TRBV12-5 and TRBJ1-4; the match to TRBD1 covers 12 bases. There are 13 residues in the CDR3. The V and J ends lost 7 bases and 8 bases, in that order; junction bases with no gene match: 2. CDR1 and CDR2 from the germline V gene are LGHNT and FRNRAP. The entire variable domain, with the rest obtained from reference TRBV12-5 and TRBJ1-4, is as follows: DARVTQTPRHKVTEMGQEVTMRCQPILGHNTVFWYRQTMMQGLELLAYFRNRAPLDDSGMPKDRFSAEMPDATLATLKIQPSEPRDSAVYFCASEGTGGEKLFFGSGTQLSVL.

The chain employs TRBV28 and TRBJ1-5; 9 nucleotides agree with TRBD1. Germline CDR1 is MDHEN and CDR2 is SYDVKM. The ends lost 10 bases at V and 1 base at J; junction bases unmatched: 14. The CDR3 contains 17 residues. Here the CDR3 reads CATREQGAKRSNQPQHF. CDR3 in DNA: TGTGCCACACGAGAACAGGGGGCGAAGAGGAGCAATCAGCCCCAGCATTTT.

The J gene is TRBJ2-7, the V gene TRBV18, with D possibly being TRBD1 (6 bases). Between the trimmed V and J ends, which lost 3 bases and 0 bases, there was a span of 12 bases. CDR3 length equals 15 residues. Germline values: CDR1 KGHSH, CDR2 LQKENI. The CDR3 DNA follows: TGTGCCAGCTCACCTATTCCGGGACACTCCTACGAGCAGTACTTC. It translates to CASSPIPGHSYEQYF.

This chain uses TRBV6-6 with TRBJ2-7; no reliable D call. Trimming shortened V by 1 base and J by 2 bases, and 15 bases separated the two germline ends. Per germline, CDR1 MNHNY and CDR2 SVGAGI (reference sequence). The CDR3 is made up of 16 amino acids. Here the CDR3 DNA reads TGTGCCAGCAGTTACTATGGTTCGACACGAACCTACGAGCAGTACTTC. It specifies CASSYYGSTRTYEQYF.

The chain uses TRBV7-8 and TRBJ1-2, with 8 bases aligning to TRBD1. Germline CDR1 SGHVS, CDR2 FQNEAQ. The junction had 6 bases not matched to a gene; V was cut back by 5 bases and J by 4 bases. This CDR3 is 14 amino acids long. CDR3 bases: TGTGCCAGCAGCCCGGGCCAGGGGGCCTATGGCTACACCTTC. It codes for CASSPGQGAYGYTF.

The rearrangement uses TRBV12-3 or TRBV12-4 and TRBJ2-7, with D maybe TRBD1 (5 bases). This CDR3 region has 12 residues. V gave up 6 bases and J gave up 7 bases, with 13 bases separating them. In DNA form, the CDR3 reads TGTGCCAGCAGATCGCAGGGCGGTGAGCAGTACTTC. It translates to CASRSQGGEQYF.

The chain carries TRBV4-2 and TRBJ2-3, with a possible D match to TRBD2 (6 bases). Deletions cut 1 base from V and 0 bases from J, with 26 bases between. Germline V gene sequence: CDR1 LGHNA, CDR2 YNFKEQ. The CDR3 has 21 residues. In DNA, the CDR3 is TGTGCCAGCAGCCAAGGAGGTTCCCTAGGGGTTGGCGGGGTTAGCACAGATACGCAGTATTTT. It encodes CASSQGGSLGVGGVSTDTQYF.

This chain joins TRBV27 and TRBJ2-2, with D perhaps TRBD2 (5 bases). The CDR3 contains 13 residues. Trimming left V 6 bases short and J 5 bases short, with 10 bases between. Looked up from germline, CDR1 is MNHEY and CDR2 is SMNVEV (reference sequence). The CDR3 nucleotides are TGTGCCAGCAGCCGGTCGGGGACCGGGGAGCTGTTTTTT. This translates into CASSRSGTGELFF.

The V call is TRBV18, the J call TRBJ2-2; 10 nucleotides line up with TRBD1. CDR1 is KGHSH, CDR2 LQKENI, per germline. The CDR3 totals 19 residues. J lost 6 bases, V lost 1 base, and 14 bases had no gene match. The CDR3 sequence: CASSPLRFGTGERPGELFF. The CDR3 bases are TGTGCCAGCTCACCACTCCGCTTCGGGACAGGGGAACGACCCGGGGAGCTGTTTTTT. The variable domain in full, completed from reference TRBV18 and TRBJ2-2, reads NAGVMQNPRHLVRRRGQEARLRCSPMKGHSHVYWYRQLPEEGLKFMVYLQKENIIDESGMPKERFSAEFPKEGPSILRIQQVVRGDSAAYFCASSPLRFGTGERPGELFFGEGSRLTVL.

The CDR3 nucleotides read TGCAGTGCTAGTTCCGGAGGGGGGGACTATGGCTACACCTTC. Translating it yields CSASSGGGDYGYTF. The chain is built from TRBV20-1 and TRBJ1-2; possibly TRBD1 for D (6 bases). V lost 3 bases, J lost 3 bases, and 14 bases lay in between. The germline gives CDR1 DFQATT, CDR2 SNEGSKA (reference sequence). The CDR3 extends over 14 amino acids.

J is TRBJ2-7 and V is TRBV24-1; D is unclear. This CDR3 region has 13 residues. V was clipped by 9 bases and J by 3 bases, with 14 bases between them. CDR1 is KGHDR and CDR2 is SFDVKD in the germline V gene. CDR3 in DNA: TGTGCCACCCCCGACACCCATTACTACGAGCAGTACTTC. Its protein product is CATPDTHYYEQYF.

The chain combines TRBV25-1 with TRBJ1-3; the match to TRBD1 covers 8 bases. This CDR3 has 15 residues. J was trimmed by 0 bases and V by 5 bases; bases with no gene match: 3. Germline V CDR1 and CDR2: MGHDK, SYGVNS. CDR3 in DNA: TGTGCCAGCAGTTCCAGGGGGCTCTCTGGAAACACCATATATTTT. This codes for CASSSRGLSGNTIYF.

V and J are TRBV18 and TRBJ2-3, with D perhaps TRBD2 (5 bases). The germline V gene encodes CDR1 KGHSH and CDR2 LQKENI. CDR3 length equals 16 residues. Trimming removed 2 bases at V and 0 bases at J, with 12 bases between. The CDR3 protein is CASSPMTTTSTDTQYF. DNA for the CDR3: TGTGCCAGCTCACCAATGACGACTACTAGCACAGATACGCAGTATTTT.

The genes are TRBV19 and TRBJ2-5; D perhaps matches TRBD2 (6 bases). Germline CDR1 LNHDA, CDR2 SQIVND (reference sequence). This CDR3 is built from 15 residues. Trimming took off 5 bases at V and 2 bases at J, with 15 bases between the two ends. The CDR3, as DNA: TGTGCCAGTAGTCCCTCGGGACTGAAACAAGAGACCCAGTACTTC. It codes for CASSPSGLKQETQYF. Filled out from reference TRBV19 and TRBJ2-5, the complete variable domain reads DGGITQSPKYLFRKEGQNVTLSCEQNLNHDAMYWYRQDPGQGLRLIYYSQIVNDFQKGDIAEGYSVSREKKESFPLTVTSAQKNPTAFYLCASSPSGLKQETQYFGPGTRLLVL.

The chain has TRBV5-5 and TRBJ1-2; no clear D gene. This CDR3 is built from 14 residues. Trimming cost V 4 bases and J 4 bases, with 14 bases left between them. The germline CDR1 and CDR2 sequences are SGHKS and YYEKEE (reference sequence). CDR3 protein: CASSLGAGSYGYTF. In DNA, the CDR3 is TGTGCCAGCAGCCTGGGTGCGGGAAGCTATGGCTACACCTTC.

This clone was counted between two and nine times. The V call is TRBV28, the J call TRBJ1-2; D not certain. Trimming took off 3 bases at V and 3 bases at J, with 5 bases between the two ends. Germline V gene lookup returns CDR1 MDHEN and CDR2 SYDVKM. The CDR3 is 12 amino acids. The CDR3 protein is CASSFEDYGYTF. CDR3 nucleotides: TGTGCCAGCAGTTTTGAGGACTATGGCTACACCTTC.

This clone was recorded a few times. The rearrangement joins TRBV27 to TRBJ1-4; 10 bases agree with TRBD1. Germline CDR1 MNHEY, CDR2 SMNVEV (reference sequence). The CDR3 has 16 amino acids. V dropped 6 bases and J dropped 8; count of bases not matched to a gene: 12. CDR3 nucleotides: TGTGCCAGCAGCTCCCTTCGAGGGACAGGGGTCGAAAAACTGTTTTTT. This translates into CASSSLRGTGVEKLFF.

The rearrangement links TRBV12-3 or TRBV12-4 to TRBJ2-3, with TRBD2 matching 9 bases. The V gene end was trimmed by 3 bases and the J gene end by 9 bases; junction bases not matched to a gene: 4. The CDR3 is made up of 13 amino acids. The CDR3 DNA reads as TGTGCCAGCAGTTTGAGCGGGGGGCGGACGCAGTATTTT. Translation: CASSLSGGRTQYF.